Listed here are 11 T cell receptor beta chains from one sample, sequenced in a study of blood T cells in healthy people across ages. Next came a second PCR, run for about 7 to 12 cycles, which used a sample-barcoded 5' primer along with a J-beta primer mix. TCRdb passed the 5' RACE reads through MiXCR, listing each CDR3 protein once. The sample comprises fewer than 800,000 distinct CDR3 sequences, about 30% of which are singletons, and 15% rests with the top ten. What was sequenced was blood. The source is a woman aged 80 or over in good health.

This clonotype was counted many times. CDR3 nucleotide sequence: TGTGCCACCGTGACTAGCGGGGGAGAGACCCAGTACTTC. Its translation: CATVTSGGETQYF. The chain combines TRBV6-2 or TRBV6-3 with TRBJ2-5, with TRBD2 identical over 12 bases. CDR1 is MNHEY, CDR2 SVGEGT, per germline. Germline trimming cut 10 bases from V and 4 bases from J; bases unmatched to any gene: 4. CDR3 size: 13 residues.

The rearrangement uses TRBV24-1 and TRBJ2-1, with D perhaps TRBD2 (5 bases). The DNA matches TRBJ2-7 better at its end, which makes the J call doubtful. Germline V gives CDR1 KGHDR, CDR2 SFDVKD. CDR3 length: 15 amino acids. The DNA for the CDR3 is TGTGCCACCAGTACAACGGGGAACGTTTACAATGAGCAGTACTTC. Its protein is CATSTTGNVYNEQYF.

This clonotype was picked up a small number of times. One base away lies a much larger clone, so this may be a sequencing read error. CDR3 sequence (DNA): TGTGCCAGCAGCTTAGGGCTACCTGGCGAGCAGTACTTC. Protein sequence: CASSLGLPGEQYF. J is TRBJ2-5 and V is TRBV7-9, with D hard to call. The end of the DNA is better explained by TRBJ2-7, so the J call may be wrong. CDR3 length: 13 amino acids. The germline V gene has CDR1 SEHNR and CDR2 FQNEAQ (reference sequence).

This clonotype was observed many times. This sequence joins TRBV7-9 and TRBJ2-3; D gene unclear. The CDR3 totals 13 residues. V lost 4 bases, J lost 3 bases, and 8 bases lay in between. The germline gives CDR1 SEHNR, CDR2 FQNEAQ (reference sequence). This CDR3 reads CASSYARTDTQYF. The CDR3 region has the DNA TGTGCCAGCAGCTATGCCCGGACAGATACGCAGTATTTT.

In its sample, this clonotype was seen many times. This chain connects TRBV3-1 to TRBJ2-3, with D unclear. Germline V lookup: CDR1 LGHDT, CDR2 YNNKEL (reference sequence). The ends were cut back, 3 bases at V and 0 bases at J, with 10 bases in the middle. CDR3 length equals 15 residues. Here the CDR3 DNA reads TGTGCCAGCAGCCAGGCCCCCCCTAGCACAGATACGCAGTATTTT. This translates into CASSQAPPSTDTQYF.

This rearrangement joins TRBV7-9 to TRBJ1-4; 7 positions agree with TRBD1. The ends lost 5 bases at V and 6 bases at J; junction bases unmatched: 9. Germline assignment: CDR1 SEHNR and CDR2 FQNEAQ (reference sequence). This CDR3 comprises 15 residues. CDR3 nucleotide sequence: TGTGCCAGCAGCCCGACGACAGGGCCCCATGAAAAACTGTTTTTT. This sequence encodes CASSPTTGPHEKLFF.

The CDR3 DNA sequence: TGTGCCAGCAGCCAACTGGAACAGGGCTGCTATGGCTACACCTTC. As protein: CASSQLEQGCYGYTF. The V gene is TRBV14, the J gene TRBJ1-2; perhaps TRBD1 as D (6 bases). Germline loops: CDR1 SGHDN, CDR2 FVKESK. CDR3 length equals 15 residues. Trimming cost V 2 bases and J 4 bases, with 14 bases left between them.

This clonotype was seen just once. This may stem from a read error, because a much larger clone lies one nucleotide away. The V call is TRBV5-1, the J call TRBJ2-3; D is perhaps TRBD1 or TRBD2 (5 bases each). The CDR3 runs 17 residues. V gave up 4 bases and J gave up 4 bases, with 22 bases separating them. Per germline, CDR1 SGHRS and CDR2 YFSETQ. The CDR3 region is CASSAWFASWGPDTQYF. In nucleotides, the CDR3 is TGCGCCAGCAGCGCCTGGTTTGCTAGCTGGGGCCCAGATACGCAGTATTTT.

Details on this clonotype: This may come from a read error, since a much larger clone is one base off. The CDR3 loop reads CASSSRGDRGCGGYTF. The CDR3, as DNA: TGTGCCAGCAGCTCCCGGGGGGACAGGGGGTGCGGTGGCTACACCTTC. The rearrangement uses TRBV7-9 and TRBJ1-2; 11 nucleotides agree with TRBD1. This CDR3 has 16 residues. J was trimmed by 7 bases and V by 4 bases; bases with no gene match: 11. CDR1 and CDR2 from the germline V gene are SEHNR and FQNEAQ (reference sequence).

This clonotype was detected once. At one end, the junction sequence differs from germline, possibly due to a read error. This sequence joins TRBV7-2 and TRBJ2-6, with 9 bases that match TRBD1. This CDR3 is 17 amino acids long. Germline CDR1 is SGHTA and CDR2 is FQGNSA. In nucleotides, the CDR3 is TGTGCCAGCAGCCAGGGACAGGGCCTCGCTGGGGCCAACGTCCGGACTTTC. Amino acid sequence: CASSQGQGLAGANVRTF.

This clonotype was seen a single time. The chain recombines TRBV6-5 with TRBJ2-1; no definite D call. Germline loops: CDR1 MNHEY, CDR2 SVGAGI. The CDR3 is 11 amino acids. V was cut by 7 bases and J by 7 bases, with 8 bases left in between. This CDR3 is CASNNGNEQFF. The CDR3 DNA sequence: TGTGCCAGCAATAACGGGAATGAGCAGTTCTTC.